Following are 19 T cell receptor beta chains from one sample sequenced in a study of Ad26.COV2.S vaccination and SARS-CoV-2 variants. Described treatment: about 20 received Ad26.COV2.S at low or high dose, single or two shots; five or six received placebo; per-sample allocation not given. Collection of the samples took place on day 63 after the first injection of vaccine or placebo. Here immunoSEQ multiplex PCR was the method, and the copy in TCRdb shows in-frame clones only, minus some. Here the sample spans fewer than 400,000 clones, about nine tenths being singletons. Specimen: peripheral blood, collected in a trial of Ad26.COV2.S vaccine versus placebo. The receptor set was obtained from a person aged 18-65 years who received the Ad26.COV2.S COVID-19 vaccine or a placebo.

This chain uses TRBV27 with TRBJ2-1, with 12 bases aligning to TRBD2. This CDR3 has 17 residues. V lost 5 bases, J lost 2 bases, and 7 bases stayed unmatched. In germline, CDR1 is MNHEY, CDR2 SMNVEV (reference sequence). The CDR3 DNA is TGTGCCAGCAGTCTGACTAGCGGGGGCGGCACCTACAATGAGCAGTTCTTC. Its translation is CASSLTSGGGTYNEQFF.

The chain is built from TRBV7-9 and TRBJ1-1; TRBD1 might be the D (6 bases). V shed 4 bases and J shed 8 bases, with 17 bases lying between them. The CDR3 runs to 14 residues. The germline CDR1 and CDR2 sequences are SEHNR and FQNEAQ (reference sequence). CDR3 sequence reads: CASSSFSGALEAFF. In DNA form, the CDR3 reads TGTGCCAGCAGCTCCTTCTCGGGGGCATTGGAAGCTTTCTTT.

The chain recombines TRBV6-1 with TRBJ1-4; the D gene is possibly TRBD1 (6 bases). The CDR3 sequence is 16 residues long. Trimming took 0 bases from V and 7 from J, leaving 15 bases between them. Germline V gene lookup returns CDR1 MNHNS and CDR2 SASEGT. The chain's CDR3 is CASSEALQETGEKLFF. CDR3 nucleotides: TGTGCCAGCAGTGAAGCGCTTCAGGAGACAGGTGAAAAACTGTTTTTT.

This clone has a single count. The chain combines TRBV10-2 with TRBJ2-7; D remains ambiguous. V was pared by 0 bases and J by 5 bases, with 14 bases between. CDR1 is WSHSY and CDR2 is SAAADI in the germline V gene. The CDR3 has 15 residues. Written as DNA, the CDR3 is TGCGCCAGCAGTGAGTCTACCAGAGTAAATGACGAGCAGTACTTC. Translating gives CASSESTRVNDEQYF.

This clone was picked up one time. Here the CDR3 reads CASSSTVSGGSYEQYF. CDR3 nucleotide sequence: TGCGCCAGCAGCTCGACCGTCAGCGGGGGGTCCTACGAGCAGTACTTC. V is TRBV5-1 and J is TRBJ2-7, with TRBD2 matching 9 bases. V dropped 3 bases and J dropped 1; count of bases not matched to a gene: 8. Germline CDR1 reads SGHRS; CDR2 reads YFSETQ. The CDR3 has 16 residues.

The chain links TRBV7-6 to TRBJ2-5; TRBD2 is a possible D gene (5 bases). The CDR3 sequence is 15 residues long. Germline V gene lookup returns CDR1 SGHVS and CDR2 FNYEAQ. Between the trimmed V and J ends, which lost 2 bases and 1 base, there was a span of 11 bases. For the CDR3, the DNA is TGTGCCAGCAGCTTATATGTAGGGAGCCAAGAGACCCAGTACTTC. This gives the protein CASSLYVGSQETQYF.

This clone showed up just once. The gene calls are TRBV2 and TRBJ2-1; D is unclear. The CDR3 extends over 15 amino acids. Germline CDR1 SNHLY, CDR2 FYNNEI. Trimming shortened V by 6 bases and J by 0 bases, and 12 bases separated the two germline ends. The CDR3 coding sequence is TGTGCCAGCAGCCAGGATGGCGGCTCCTACAATGAGCAGTTCTTC. Residues: CASSQDGGSYNEQFF.

The chain is built from TRBV5-5 and TRBJ2-5; 9 nucleotides line up with TRBD1. The CDR3 is 15 amino acids. V lost 4 bases and J lost 5; bases outside the gene matches: 9. CDR1 is SGHKS and CDR2 is YYEKEE in the germline V gene (reference sequence). Here the CDR3 DNA reads TGTGCCAGCAGCAAAGGGGACAGGGAGAGGGAGACCCAGTACTTC. It encodes CASSKGDRERETQYF.

This clone was seen once. The J gene is TRBJ2-3, the V gene TRBV12-3 or TRBV12-4; the match to TRBD2 covers 7 bases. V trimming: 4 bases; J trimming: 14 bases; junction bases outside the gene matches: 12. This CDR3 is 13 amino acids long. CDR3 nucleotides: TGTGCCAGCAGTTCCCTCAAGCGGGGCTCCCTGTATTTT. Translation gives CASSSLKRGSLYF.

This clone was detected only once. This chain joins TRBV5-1 and TRBJ2-7; TRBD2 aligns across 14 bases. The CDR3 extends over 17 amino acids. With 4 bases clipped from V and 1 base from J, the junction kept 7 bases outside the gene matches. Germline loops: CDR1 SGHRS, CDR2 YFSETQ. In nucleotides, the CDR3 is TGCGCCAGCAGCCTGAGGACTAGCGGGGGGATTTCCTACGAGCAGTACTTC. Translation gives CASSLRTSGGISYEQYF.

This rearrangement joins TRBV2 to TRBJ1-2; D remains unclear. Germline V gene data show CDR1 as SNHLY and CDR2 as FYNNEI. This CDR3 contains 14 residues. V was trimmed by 7 bases and J by 4 bases, leaving 16 bases between them. This chain's CDR3 is CASIPGASLYGYTF. CDR3 in DNA: TGTGCCAGCATCCCGGGAGCTTCCCTCTATGGCTACACCTTC.

This chain connects TRBV4-3 to TRBJ2-1; D possibly corresponds to TRBD1 (5 bases). Germline V gene lookup returns CDR1 LGHNA and CDR2 YSLEER. The length of the CDR3 is 15 residues. V lost 0 bases to trimming and J lost 6 bases, with 12 bases between them. The CDR3 spells CASSQDRDQRNEQFF. The CDR3 coding sequence is TGCGCCAGCAGCCAAGACAGGGATCAGCGCAATGAGCAGTTCTTC.

This clone showed up just a few times. This chain joins TRBV19 and TRBJ1-1; the D is unclear. Germline values: CDR1 LNHDA, CDR2 SQIVND (reference sequence). The CDR3 consists of 13 residues. V lost 4 bases, J lost 1 base, and 7 bases lay in between. CDR3 amino acids: CASSTGSNTEAFF. The CDR3 nucleotides read TGTGCCAGTAGTACCGGGTCGAACACTGAAGCTTTCTTT.

The rearrangement uses TRBV23-1 and TRBJ2-7; D may be TRBD2 (5 bases). TRBV23-1 is an ORF, with its function uncertain. The CDR3 totals 12 residues. With 11 bases removed from V and 2 bases from J, the gap between germline ends came to 13 bases. As DNA, the CDR3 is TGCGCCCCACCACGGAGGCCCTACGAGCAGTACTTC. Its protein product is CAPPRRPYEQYF.

The rearrangement links TRBV6-2 or TRBV6-3 to TRBJ2-2, with unresolved D. The CDR3 loop spans 14 amino acids. Between the trimmed V and J ends, which lost 0 bases and 10 bases, there was a span of 12 bases. Germline V gives CDR1 MNHEY, CDR2 SVGEGT. In DNA, the CDR3 is TGTGCCAGCAGTTACTCTACCCTCGAAAAGGAGCTGTTTTTT. Amino acids: CASSYSTLEKELFF.

This rearrangement joins TRBV30 to TRBJ2-1, with unresolved D. This CDR3 has 14 amino acids. Trimming removed 3 bases at V and 2 bases at J, with 11 bases between. Germline V gene data show CDR1 as GTSNPN and CDR2 as SVGIG (reference sequence). CDR3 bases: TGTGCCTGGAGCCGGTCAAGCACCTACAATGAGCAGTTCTTC. Its translation is CAWSRSSTYNEQFF.

V gene TRBV12-3 or TRBV12-4 combines with J gene TRBJ1-1; D remains unclear. V lost 9 bases and J 0 bases, leaving 8 bases between the germline ends. The CDR3 runs to 12 residues. The CDR3 DNA is TGTGCCAGTCGCCGGATGAACACTGAAGCTTTCTTT. This codes for CASRRMNTEAFF.

V and J are TRBV6-4 and TRBJ2-1; D is ambiguous. This CDR3 region has 13 residues. Germline V lookup: CDR1 MRHNA, CDR2 SNTAGT. V lost 3 bases, J lost 9 bases, and 12 bases lay in between. CDR3 sequence reads: CASSEDSRGEQFF. CDR3 coding DNA: TGTGCCAGCAGTGAGGATAGCCGTGGTGAGCAGTTCTTC.

This clone was picked up a small number of times. This chain uses TRBV4-1 with TRBJ2-7, with D maybe TRBD1 (6 bases). Germline V CDR1 and CDR2: MGHRA, YSYEKL. The V end lost 0 bases, the J end lost 3 bases, and 12 bases lay between the germline ends. The CDR3 covers 15 residues. DNA for the CDR3: TGCGCCAGCAGCCAAGATCCGGGGACACTCTACGAGCAGTACTTC. Translated: CASSQDPGTLYEQYF.